The entry that follows covers one TCR beta chain sequence. Looked up from germline, CDR1 is LNHDA and CDR2 is SQIVND (reference sequence). V lost 5 bases and J lost 4; bases outside the gene matches: 7. The CDR3 loop spans 14 amino acids. This record belongs to a study of CD8+CD57+ T cells in acquired aplastic anemia. The template for TCR beta VDJ and CDR3 sequence profiling was genomic DNA. Using its own MiXCR run on the reads, TCRdb lists one record per CDR3 protein. The table lists under 200,000 distinct CDR3 sequences, 55% to 75% of them singletons. This chain joins TRBV19 and TRBJ1-1, with 7 bases lining up with TRBD1. The receptor's source is a human donor in good health. Sequencing was carried out using sorted CD4+, CD8+, or CD8+CD57+ T cells (not recorded which) from PBMCs. DNA of the CDR3: TGTGCCAGTAGTTTCCGACAGGGATCCACTGAAGCTTTCTTT. Translated: CASSFRQGSTEAFF.